These 15 T cell receptor beta chains were sequenced from one sample in a study of blood T cell repertoires in COVID-19. Repertoires were generated with immunoSEQ multiplex PCR, while TCRdb's copy carries only in-frame clones and drops some. The table has over 55,000 clones, roughly 84% seen once; the top ten hold approximately 8.8%. The specimen was peripheral blood. The source of these receptors is a man aged 45-65 years with active COVID-19.

This chain connects TRBV5-5 to TRBJ2-1; D is unclear. The CDR3 covers 14 residues. The germline gives CDR1 SGHKS, CDR2 YYEKEE (reference sequence). V lost 2 bases, J lost 3 bases, and 9 bases lay in between. The CDR3 nucleotides read TGTGCCAGCAGCTTAGACTGGAACTACAATGAGCAGTTCTTC. Protein: CASSLDWNYNEQFF.

The chain is built from TRBV2 and TRBJ1-2; no firm D call. This CDR3 region has 14 residues. CDR1 is SNHLY, CDR2 FYNNEI, per germline. The germline V and J ends were trimmed by 4 bases and 1 base, with 10 bases remaining between them. The CDR3 region is CASSGGSGNYGYTF. CDR3 bases: TGTGCCAGCAGTGGAGGGAGTGGTAACTATGGCTACACCTTC.

In DNA form, the CDR3 reads TGTGCCAGCTCACCTTTGGAGGGGCTGGCGTATAATTCACCCCTCCACTTT. Translation: CASSPLEGLAYNSPLHF. V and J are TRBV18 and TRBJ1-6; possible D gene TRBD1, 5 bases. From germline, CDR1 is KGHSH and CDR2 LQKENI. The CDR3 consists of 17 residues. V was cut by 3 bases and J by 4 bases, with 16 bases left in between.

The chain carries TRBV6-1 and TRBJ2-2, with TRBD1 matching over 10 bases. J was trimmed by 5 bases and V by 3 bases; bases with no gene match: 9. Germline values: CDR1 MNHNS, CDR2 SASEGT. The CDR3 contains 17 residues. The CDR3 protein is CASSEGTGVYVTGELFF. The CDR3 DNA reads as TGTGCCAGCAGTGAGGGGACAGGGGTTTATGTGACCGGGGAGCTGTTTTTT.

The sample holds one count of this clone. The chain couples TRBV14 to TRBJ2-3; D call uncertain. Trimming cost V 2 bases and J 4 bases, with 4 bases left between them. Germline loops: CDR1 SGHDN, CDR2 FVKESK. The CDR3 totals 12 residues. The DNA of the CDR3 is TGTGCCAGCAGCCAATCCGCAGATACGCAGTATTTT. Protein sequence: CASSQSADTQYF.

The CDR3 loop reads CASSQGQGYGYTF. CDR3 nucleotide sequence: TGTGCCAGCAGCCAAGGACAGGGATATGGCTACACCTTC. The chain recombines TRBV3-1 (or the pseudogene TRBV3-2) with TRBJ1-2, with TRBD1 identical over 7 bases. The CDR3 loop spans 13 amino acids. The V gene's germline CDR1 is LGHDT and CDR2 YNNKEL (reference sequence). Losses at the gene ends were 1 base for V and 5 bases for J; bases not matched to a gene: 1.

This sequence joins TRBV19 and TRBJ2-7; 9 bases align to TRBD2. Germline trimming cut 5 bases from V and 5 bases from J; bases unmatched to any gene: 10. This CDR3 comprises 15 residues. CDR1 is LNHDA, CDR2 SQIVND, per germline (reference sequence). CDR3 region: CASSLAAAGGHEQYF. For the CDR3, the DNA is TGTGCCAGTAGTCTCGCCGCAGCGGGAGGCCACGAGCAGTACTTC.

This sequence joins TRBV5-1 and TRBJ1-4; D might be TRBD1 (6 bases). Per the germline V gene, CDR1 is SGHRS and CDR2 is YFSETQ. Between the trimmed V and J ends, which lost 4 bases and 9 bases, there was a span of 13 bases. The CDR3 is 13 residues long. CDR3 region: CASSEEGGKKLFF. The CDR3 DNA follows: TGCGCCAGCAGCGAGGAGGGGGGGAAAAAACTGTTTTTT.

The V and J genes are TRBV6-5 and TRBJ2-2; no reliable D call. The CDR3 contains 14 residues. Trimming cost V 0 bases and J 4 bases, with 6 bases left between them. CDR1 and CDR2 (germline): MNHEY, SVGAGI. This CDR3 reads CASSYSPITGELFF. CDR3 nucleotide sequence: TGTGCCAGCAGTTACTCCCCAATCACCGGGGAGCTGTTTTTT.

This clone appeared once. V usage is TRBV3-1 (or the pseudogene TRBV3-2) and J usage is TRBJ2-1; no reliable D call. Trimming stripped 0 bases from V and 12 bases from J, with 18 bases between. Looked up from germline, CDR1 is LGHDT and CDR2 is YNNKEL (reference sequence). This CDR3 has 15 residues. DNA for the CDR3: TGTGCCAGCAGCCAAGATGAGGAGTCCGATTTGGGGCAGTTCTTC. Amino acids: CASSQDEESDLGQFF.

The CDR3 sequence is CASSDSSLAGFNEQFF. In DNA, the CDR3 is TGTGCCAGCAGTGACTCCTCACTAGCGGGCTTCAATGAGCAGTTCTTC. V and J are TRBV6-4 and TRBJ2-1; 9 positions agree with TRBD2. J lost 6 bases, V lost 0 bases, and 6 bases had no gene match. Germline loops: CDR1 MRHNA, CDR2 SNTAGT. There are 16 residues in the CDR3.

The rearrangement links TRBV3-1 (or the pseudogene TRBV3-2) to TRBJ2-3, with 9 bases identical to TRBD2. The trim removed 3 bases at V and 0 bases at J, leaving 1 base unmatched. CDR3 size: 15 residues. Germline CDR1 reads LGHDT; CDR2 reads YNNKEL (reference sequence). The chain's CDR3 is CASSQTSGSTDTQYF. For the CDR3, the DNA is TGTGCCAGCAGCCAGACTAGCGGAAGCACAGATACGCAGTATTTT.

This chain links TRBV18 with TRBJ1-5; D unresolved. The CDR3 runs to 16 residues. The V and J ends lost 4 bases and 8 bases respectively, with 21 bases between them. Germline V gives CDR1 KGHSH, CDR2 LQKENI. The CDR3 here is CASSQTNPGTGEPQHF. The CDR3 DNA is TGTGCCAGCTCACAAACTAATCCAGGCACCGGGGAGCCCCAGCATTTT. The whole variable domain, filled in from reference TRBV18 and TRBJ1-5, reads NAGVMQNPRHLVRRRGQEARLRCSPMKGHSHVYWYRQLPEEGLKFMVYLQKENIIDESGMPKERFSAEFPKEGPSILRIQQVVRGDSAAYFCASSQTNPGTGEPQHFGDGTRLSIL.

The chain is built from TRBV15 and TRBJ2-4; tentatively, D is TRBD2 (6 bases). Germline values: CDR1 LNHNV, CDR2 YYDKDF (reference sequence). Deletions cut 1 base from V and 3 bases from J, with 10 bases between. This CDR3 has 15 amino acids. DNA of the CDR3: TGTGCCACCAGCAGAGTATTGGGGGGCAAAAACATTCAGTACTTC. It specifies CATSRVLGGKNIQYF. Supplemented by reference TRBV15 and TRBJ2-4, the full variable domain reads DAMVIQNPRYQVTQFGKPVTLSCSQTLNHNVMYWYQQKSSQAPKLLFHYYDKDFNNEADTPDNFQSRRPNTSFCFLDIRSPGLGDTAMYLCATSRVLGGKNIQYFGAGTRLSVL.

With respect to this clone: One end of the junction varies from germline; a read error may be responsible. The chain has TRBV19 and TRBJ1-2, with D tentatively TRBD1 (5 bases). CDR3 length equals 16 residues. CDR1 is LNHDA and CDR2 is SQIVND in the germline V gene (reference sequence). The CDR3 spells CARSIRDAGANYGYTF. The CDR3, as DNA: TGTGCCAGGAGTATCCGGGACGCGGGAGCTAACTATGGCTACACCTTC.